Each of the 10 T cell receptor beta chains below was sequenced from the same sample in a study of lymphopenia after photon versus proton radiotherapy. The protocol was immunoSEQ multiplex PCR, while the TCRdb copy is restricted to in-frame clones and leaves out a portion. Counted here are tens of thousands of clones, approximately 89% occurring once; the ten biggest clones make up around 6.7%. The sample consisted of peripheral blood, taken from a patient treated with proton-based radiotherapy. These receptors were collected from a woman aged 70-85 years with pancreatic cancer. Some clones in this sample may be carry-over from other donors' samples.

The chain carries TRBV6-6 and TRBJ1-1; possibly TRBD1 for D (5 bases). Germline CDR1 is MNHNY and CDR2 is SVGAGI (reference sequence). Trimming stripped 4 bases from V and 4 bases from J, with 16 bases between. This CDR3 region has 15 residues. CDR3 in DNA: TGTGCCAGCAGTTTCCCGGCCGACGGGGGCACTGAAGCTTTCTTT. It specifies CASSFPADGGTEAFF.

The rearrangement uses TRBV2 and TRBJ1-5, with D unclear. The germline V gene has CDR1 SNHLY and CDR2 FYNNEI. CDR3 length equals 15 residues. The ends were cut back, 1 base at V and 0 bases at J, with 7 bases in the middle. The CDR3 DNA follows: TGTGCCAGCAGTGAAGTCGGATATAGCAATCAGCCCCAGCATTTT. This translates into CASSEVGYSNQPQHF.

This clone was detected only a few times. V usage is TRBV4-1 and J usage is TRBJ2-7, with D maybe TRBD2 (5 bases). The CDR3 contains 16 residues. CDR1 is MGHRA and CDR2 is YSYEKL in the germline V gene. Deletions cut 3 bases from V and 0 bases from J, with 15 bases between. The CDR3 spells CASSHTTGTSSYEQYF. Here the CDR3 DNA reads TGCGCCAGCAGCCACACAACGGGAACCAGCTCCTACGAGCAGTACTTC.

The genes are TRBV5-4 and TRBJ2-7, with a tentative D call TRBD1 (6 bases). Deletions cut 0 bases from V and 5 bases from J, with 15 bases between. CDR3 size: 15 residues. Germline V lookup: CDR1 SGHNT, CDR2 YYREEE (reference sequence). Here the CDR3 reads CASSLETGWENEQYF. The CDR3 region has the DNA TGTGCCAGCAGCTTGGAGACAGGCTGGGAGAACGAGCAGTACTTC.

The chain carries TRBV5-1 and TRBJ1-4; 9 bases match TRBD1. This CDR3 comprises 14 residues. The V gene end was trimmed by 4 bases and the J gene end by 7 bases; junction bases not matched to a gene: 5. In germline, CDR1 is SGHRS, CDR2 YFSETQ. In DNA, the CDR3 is TGCGCCAGCAGCCTACAGGGGGCCGGTGAAAAACTGTTTTTT. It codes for CASSLQGAGEKLFF.

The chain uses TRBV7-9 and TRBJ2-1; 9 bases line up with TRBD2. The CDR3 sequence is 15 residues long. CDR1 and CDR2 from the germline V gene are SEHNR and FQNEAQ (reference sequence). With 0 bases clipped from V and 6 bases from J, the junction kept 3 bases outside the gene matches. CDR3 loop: CASSLASGRLNEQFF. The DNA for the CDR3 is TGTGCCAGCAGCTTAGCTAGCGGGAGACTCAATGAGCAGTTCTTC.

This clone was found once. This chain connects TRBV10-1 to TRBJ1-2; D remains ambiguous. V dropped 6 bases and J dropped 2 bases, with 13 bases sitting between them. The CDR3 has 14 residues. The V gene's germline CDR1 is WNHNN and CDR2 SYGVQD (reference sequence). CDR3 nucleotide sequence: TGCGCCAGCAGCCCCTTTAGAGACAACTATGGCTACACCTTC. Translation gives CASSPFRDNYGYTF.

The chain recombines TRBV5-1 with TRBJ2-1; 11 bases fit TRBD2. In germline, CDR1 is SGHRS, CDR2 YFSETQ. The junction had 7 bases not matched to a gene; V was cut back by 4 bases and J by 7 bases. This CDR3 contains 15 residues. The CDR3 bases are TGCGCCAGCAGCCTAGCGGGAGGTTCGTCTAATGAGCAGTTCTTC. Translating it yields CASSLAGGSSNEQFF.

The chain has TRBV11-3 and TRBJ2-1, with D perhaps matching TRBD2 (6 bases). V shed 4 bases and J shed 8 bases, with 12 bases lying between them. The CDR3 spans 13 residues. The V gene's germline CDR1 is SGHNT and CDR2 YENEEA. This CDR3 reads CASSSEWEDEQFF. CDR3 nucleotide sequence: TGTGCCAGCAGCTCCGAGTGGGAGGATGAGCAGTTCTTC.

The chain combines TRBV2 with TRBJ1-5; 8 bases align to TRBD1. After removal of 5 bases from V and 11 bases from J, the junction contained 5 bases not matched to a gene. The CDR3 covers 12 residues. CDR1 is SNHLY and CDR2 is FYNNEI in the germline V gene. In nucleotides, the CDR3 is TGTGCCAGCAGTAGACAGGGGCCTTCCCAGCATTTT. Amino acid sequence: CASSRQGPSQHF.